This T cell receptor (beta chain) was captured by sequencing in a study of blood T cells in healthy people across ages. The use of a sample-barcoded 5' primer and a J-beta primer mix characterized a second PCR of 7 to 11 cycles. Via MiXCR, TCRdb re-called the 5' RACE reads, giving one row per CDR3 protein. Altogether more than 650,000 distinct CDR3 sequences are present, about a quarter being singletons, with the ten largest covering 3%. The CDR3 spans 16 residues. Trimming left V 6 bases short and J 5 bases short, with 20 bases between. Germline-derived CDR1 and CDR2 are MNHEY and SVGAGI. Isolation per sample recovered at least 6 million PBMCs. The same specimen was also included in a second study, on T cells of mothers and their children. That study reports: When mothers and children were related, their normalized repertoire overlap, which was always slightly higher, did not differ significantly from that of unrelated pairs.

The chain employs TRBV6-5 and TRBJ1-5, with a weak D call TRBD1 (6 bases). The sample taken for sequencing was blood. The clonotype was recovered from a boy aged 5-17 years in good health. This CDR3 reads CASRRYREGGDQPQHF. DNA of the CDR3: TGTGCCAGCAGGAGGTACAGGGAAGGAGGCGATCAGCCCCAGCATTTT.